The 5 T cell receptor beta chains below come from one sample, sequenced in a study of T cell responses to AZD1222 COVID-19 vaccine. TCRdb's table, derived via immunoSEQ multiplex PCR, lists solely in-frame clones and lacks some. The sample shows about 110,000 clones, roughly 92% of them seen only once. Material: peripheral blood, obtained 28 days after the second AZD1222 dose. These TCRs come from an adult who received the AZD1222 COVID-19 vaccine.

The chain carries TRBV7-8 and TRBJ2-1, with 7 nucleotides matching TRBD2. CDR3 size: 15 residues. V lost 7 bases to trimming and J lost 4 bases; unmatched junction nucleotides: 10. CDR1 SGHVS and CDR2 FQNEAQ come from the germline V gene. The CDR3: CASILTGGRYNEQFF. CDR3 bases: TGTGCCAGCATCCTTACGGGGGGACGATACAATGAGCAGTTCTTC.

This rearrangement joins TRBV7-2 to TRBJ2-7; possibly TRBD2 for D (6 bases). Germline V gives CDR1 SGHTA, CDR2 FQGNSA. The CDR3 runs to 14 residues. Trimming left V 5 bases short and J 2 bases short, with 13 bases between. The CDR3 sequence: CASSTSPGAYEQYF. The CDR3 bases are TGTGCCAGCAGCACATCTCCGGGGGCCTACGAGCAGTACTTC.

J is TRBJ1-6 and V is TRBV25-1; the D gene is possibly TRBD1 (6 bases). CDR1 is MGHDK and CDR2 is SYGVNS in the germline V gene. This CDR3 has 15 residues. The V and J ends lost 2 bases and 10 bases respectively, with 15 bases between them. The CDR3 DNA is TGTGCCAGCAGTGAACCACAGGGCGGGGGGTCACCCCTCCACTTT. It yields the protein CASSEPQGGGSPLHF.

The chain carries TRBV5-4 and TRBJ1-5; tentative D call: TRBD1 (5 bases). The V and J ends lost 0 bases and 6 bases respectively, with 13 bases between them. This CDR3 has 15 residues. Germline V gene data show CDR1 as SGHNT and CDR2 as YYREEE (reference sequence). CDR3 in amino acids: CASSLDGGTGQPQHF. CDR3 nucleotides: TGTGCCAGCAGCTTGGATGGGGGGACTGGTCAGCCCCAGCATTTT.

This rearrangement joins TRBV27 to TRBJ2-7; 8 bases map to TRBD1. Germline CDR1 MNHEY, CDR2 SMNVEV (reference sequence). Unmatched junction bases numbered 12, after V lost 2 bases and J lost 3 bases. This CDR3 comprises 17 residues. For the CDR3, the DNA is TGTGCCAGCAGTTTAAGTCCGTCCGGACAGGGCTTCTACGAGCAGTACTTC. Translating it yields CASSLSPSGQGFYEQYF.